This TCR beta chain came from a study of blood T cell repertoires in COVID-19. The germline V gene encodes CDR1 SGHRS and CDR2 YFSETQ. The CDR3 sequence is 15 residues long. J lost 2 bases, V lost 4 bases, and 8 bases had no gene match. The method was immunoSEQ multiplex PCR; TCRdb's version includes in-frame clones alone and lacks a portion of them. The data show roughly 88,000 clones, with roughly 80% seen just once and 15% to 19% held by the top ten. The chain uses TRBV5-1 and TRBJ1-1, with 7 bases fitting TRBD1. This receptor was identified in a woman aged 80 or over with acute or convalescent COVID-19. Sequenced: peripheral blood. The CDR3: CASSRIWDRNTEAFF. As DNA, the CDR3 is TGCGCCAGCAGCAGGATATGGGACAGAAACACTGAAGCTTTCTTT.